Reported below is one T cell receptor beta chain. Which antigen it targets is not known. No base qualities exist here, and no much larger clone lies one base off it. The patients picked for sequencing were ones in whom flow cytometry had shown an expansion of CD8+CD57+ cells. Every patient had severe acquired aplastic anemia, diagnosed using the International Study of Aplastic Anemia and Agranulocytosis and Camitta criteria. At the time blood was sampled, none of the patients had received any therapy. In the study, sorted CD4+ and CD8+ blood T cells from patients with severe aplastic anemia and from healthy subjects underwent deep sequencing of TCR repertoires. Patients were enrolled in the USA under clinicaltrials.gov protocols 00001620, 01623167, 00001397, 00071045, 00081523 and 00961064. Ficoll-Paque density gradient centrifugation was used to isolate peripheral blood mononuclear cells. Before DNA was extracted, CD4+ and CD8+ T cells were sorted using either FACS or magnetic beads.

These data originate in a study of CD8+CD57+ T cells in acquired aplastic anemia (dated by TCRdb to between 2018 and 2020). Regarding the study in general: A mean of about 3 ug of DNA, ranging from roughly 0.18 to 30 ug, was extracted from sorted CD4+ and CD8+ cells. CD8+CD57+ expansion was defined as frequency above the mean frequency observed in healthy subjects. The research as a whole found: No significant difference in CD8+ Simpson's diversity was found between patients and healthy controls (P=0.060). Some 30 CD8+ CDR3 sequences were found to be shared between patients and controls, but these sequences appeared to be highly expressed in patients and within the immunodominant clones of the patients.

The CDR3 sequence holds 14 residues, the cysteine and phenylalanine included. The read is trimmed to its CDR3 DNA, 42 bases read in frame from base 1. V is clipped by 0 bases and J by 7 bases, and the sequence between their germline boundaries is 13 bases long. For CDR1 and CDR2, the germline V gene lists WSHSY and SAAADI. Genomic DNA served as template for TCR beta VDJ combination and CDR3 sequence profiling. TCR repertoire sequencing was run on an Illumina HiSeq 2000. Turning to the authors' computational methods: Repertoire assessment relied on Simpson's diversity index, CDR3 size and DJ length profiles, and TRBV/TRBJ rearrangement plots. The most abundant DNA sequence in the deep sequencing data was taken as the immunodominant clone. CDR3 amino acid sequences were checked for sharing across subjects and were also compared against the VDJdb database and published repertoires. TCRdb redid the processing of the public reads, applying fastp at Q25 and MiXCR, and retained in-frame beta chains. Rows with one shared CDR3 protein collapse into an entry with the most common genes and DNA. The V and J calls, along with clone size, are taken from TCRdb and not from the paper's own processing. The sample records some 180,000 distinct CDR3 sequences, roughly 50% of which are singletons. The top ten clones comprise 10% to 15% of the sample.

The clonotype was recovered from a human donor with aplastic anemia. The sample was sorted CD4+, CD8+, or CD8+CD57+ T cells (not recorded which) from PBMCs. The rearrangement joined TRBV10-2 to TRBJ2-7; no D segment can be confidently identified. The CDR3 protein: CASSESKGLGEQYF. The DNA sequence is TGCGCCAGCAGTGAGTCGAAAGGTCTCGGGGAGCAGTACTTC.